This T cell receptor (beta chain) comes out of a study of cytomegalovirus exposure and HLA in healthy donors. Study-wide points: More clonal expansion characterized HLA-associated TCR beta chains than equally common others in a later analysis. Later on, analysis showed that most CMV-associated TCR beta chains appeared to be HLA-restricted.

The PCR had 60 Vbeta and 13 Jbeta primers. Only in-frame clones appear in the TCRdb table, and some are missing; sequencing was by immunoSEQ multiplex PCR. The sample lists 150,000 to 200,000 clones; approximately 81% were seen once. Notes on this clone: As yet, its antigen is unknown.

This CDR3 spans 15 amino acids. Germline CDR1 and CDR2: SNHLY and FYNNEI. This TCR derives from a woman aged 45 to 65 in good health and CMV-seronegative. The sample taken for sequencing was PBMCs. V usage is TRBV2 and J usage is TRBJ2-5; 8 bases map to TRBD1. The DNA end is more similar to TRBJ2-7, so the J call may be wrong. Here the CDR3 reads CASSDPGTGHYEQYF. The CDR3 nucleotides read TGTGCCAGCAGTGATCCCGGGACAGGCCACTACGAGCAGTACTTC.